These 32 T cell receptor beta chains were sequenced from one sample in a study of neurological immune-mediated disorders. TCRdb re-derived calls from the 5' RACE reads in MiXCR, one entry per CDR3 protein. The sample lists about 46,000 distinct CDR3 sequences, just over 3% occurring once. The sequencing sample was made of PBMCs. The receptors stem from a woman aged 45 to 65 with multiple sclerosis.

In its sample, this clonotype was seen many times. The V gene is TRBV29-1, the J gene TRBJ1-1, with 9 bases fitting TRBD1. CDR1 SQVTM and CDR2 ANQGSEA come from the germline V gene. The J segment lost 7 bases and the V segment lost 7 bases, leaving 13 bases of the junction unmatched. This CDR3 comprises 14 residues. This chain's CDR3 is CSGYGTGKVDEAFF. The CDR3, as DNA: TGCAGCGGTTACGGGACAGGGAAGGTAGATGAAGCTTTCTTT.

This clonotype appeared many times. This chain uses TRBV20-1 with TRBJ2-7, with a tentative D call TRBD1 (6 bases). CDR3 length equals 14 residues. CDR1 DFQATT and CDR2 SNEGSKA come from the germline V gene (reference sequence). Trimming removed 2 bases from V and 1 base from J, with 12 bases in between. The CDR3 sequence is CSARKTGPSYEQYF. The CDR3 nucleotides are TGCAGTGCTAGAAAGACAGGACCGTCCTACGAGCAGTACTTC.

This clonotype counts as medium-sized (0.01 to 0.1%). The CDR3 sequence: CSASEGGSRQPQHF. Here the CDR3 DNA reads TGCAGTGCTAGCGAAGGGGGCTCACGACAGCCCCAGCATTTT. The chain has TRBV20-1 and TRBJ1-5; 7 bases are shared with TRBD1. Germline loops: CDR1 DFQATT, CDR2 SNEGSKA (reference sequence). Trimming took 3 bases from V and 7 from J; bases not matched to a gene: 9. This CDR3 spans 14 amino acids.

At least ten counts were recorded for this clonotype. The chain couples TRBV20-1 to TRBJ1-1, with no clear D. V lost 6 bases and J lost 0, with 14 bases in between. Germline-derived CDR1 and CDR2 are DFQATT and SNEGSKA (reference sequence). The CDR3 runs 14 residues. Written as DNA, the CDR3 is TGCAGTGCCCCCCTGGTCGGGATGAACACTGAAGCTTTCTTT. It specifies CSAPLVGMNTEAFF.

This clonotype was recorded many times. The genes are TRBV5-1 and TRBJ2-7; the match to TRBD1 covers 7 bases. This CDR3 has 15 amino acids. CDR1 SGHRS and CDR2 YFSETQ come from the germline V gene. V trimming: 3 bases; J trimming: 5 bases; junction bases outside the gene matches: 11. The CDR3 is CASSSELTGNHEQYF. CDR3 coding DNA: TGCGCCAGCAGCTCGGAACTGACAGGGAACCACGAGCAGTACTTC.

In its sample, this clonotype was seen many times. The V gene is TRBV4-1, the J gene TRBJ1-1; 10 bases align to TRBD1. This CDR3 has 15 amino acids. The J segment lost 4 bases and the V segment lost 3 bases, leaving 5 bases of the junction unmatched. CDR1 MGHRA and CDR2 YSYEKL come from the germline V gene. Written as DNA, the CDR3 is TGCGCCAGCAGCCACCTGGACAGGGGGGCCACTGAAGCTTTCTTT. This gives the protein CASSHLDRGATEAFF.

This clonotype was seen repeatedly, ten times or more. The genes are TRBV5-6 and TRBJ2-7; D not resolved. Trimming took off 4 bases at V and 4 bases at J, with 6 bases between the two ends. Per the germline V gene, CDR1 is SGHDT and CDR2 is YYEEEE. The CDR3 extends over 11 amino acids. The CDR3 sequence is CASSRSYEQYF. Written as DNA, the CDR3 is TGTGCCAGCAGCCGGAGTTACGAGCAGTACTTC.

This clonotype was found many times. The chain couples TRBV30 to TRBJ1-1, with 7 bases aligning to TRBD1. After removal of 4 bases from V and 1 base from J, the junction contained 6 bases not matched to a gene. This CDR3 contains 14 residues. In germline, CDR1 is GTSNPN, CDR2 SVGIG (reference sequence). The CDR3 coding sequence is TGTGCCTGGAAACGGCCAGGGGGGAACACTGAAGCTTTCTTT. Translating gives CAWKRPGGNTEAFF.

This clonotype came up many times. The chain employs TRBV7-8 and TRBJ2-3; D is uncertain. V shed 2 bases and J shed 6 bases, with 15 bases lying between them. The CDR3 covers 15 residues. Germline values: CDR1 SGHVS, CDR2 FQNEAQ. The CDR3 sequence: CASSLHDKGWDTQYF. The DNA for the CDR3 is TGTGCCAGCAGCTTACACGACAAGGGATGGGATACGCAGTATTTT.

On this clonotype itself: This clone may be a read error of a much larger clone one base away. This chain joins TRBV7-6 and TRBJ2-3; 10 nucleotides agree with TRBD2. The CDR3 loop spans 16 amino acids. The germline V gene has CDR1 SGHVS and CDR2 FNYEAQ. V lost 1 base and J lost 4; bases outside the gene matches: 5. The CDR3 DNA is TGTGCCAGCAGCTTAGAAGCGGGAGGGTCCGCAGATACGCAGTATTTT. Residues: CASSLEAGGSADTQYF.

The sample holds many counts of this clonotype. The CDR3 DNA follows: TGCGCCAGCAGCTTAGGAGCGGAAACAGATACGCAGTATTTT. It is translated as CASSLGAETDTQYF. The chain combines TRBV5-1 with TRBJ2-3; tentative D call: TRBD2 (5 bases). The CDR3 totals 14 residues. V lost 2 bases to trimming and J lost 3 bases, with 10 bases between them. Germline V gene lookup returns CDR1 SGHRS and CDR2 YFSETQ.

This clonotype showed up many times. This chain uses TRBV7-2 with TRBJ2-7; TRBD1 might be the D (6 bases). Germline loops: CDR1 SGHTA, CDR2 FQGNSA. Trimming removed 5 bases at V and 6 bases at J, with 20 bases between. This CDR3 has 15 residues. The DNA for the CDR3 is TGTGCCAGCAGCAACCCACACATAACAGGGTTCGAGCAGTACTTC. It codes for CASSNPHITGFEQYF.

This clonotype was observed many times. The chain combines TRBV20-1 with TRBJ2-1; TRBD1 matches at 10 bases. V gave up 1 base and J gave up 2 bases; unmatched junction bases: 2. Germline CDR1 is DFQATT and CDR2 is SNEGSKA (reference sequence). The CDR3 totals 15 residues. CDR3 sequence: CSARGGTGAYNEQFF. In DNA form, the CDR3 reads TGCAGTGCTAGAGGGGGGACAGGGGCCTACAATGAGCAGTTCTTC.

This chain joins TRBV9 and TRBJ2-5; 9 positions agree with TRBD2. The germline gives CDR1 SGDLS, CDR2 YYNGEE. The CDR3 has 16 residues. The V gene end was trimmed by 0 bases and the J gene end by 1 base; junction bases not matched to a gene: 4. Written as DNA, the CDR3 is TGTGCCAGCAGCGTAGCTAGCGGGGCGCTCCAAGAGACCCAGTACTTC. It specifies CASSVASGALQETQYF.

This clonotype was seen many times. The V and J genes are TRBV7-2 and TRBJ1-6; no reliable D call. With 5 bases removed from V and 3 bases from J, the gap between germline ends came to 14 bases. There are 16 residues in the CDR3. Per the germline V gene, CDR1 is SGHTA and CDR2 is FQGNSA. The CDR3 nucleotides are TGTGCCAGCAGCAGGCCTATAAGCCTCTATAATTCACCCCTCCACTTT. It specifies CASSRPISLYNSPLHF. Complete variable domain (other parts from reference TRBV7-2 and TRBJ1-6): GAGVSQSPSNKVTEKGKDVELRCDPISGHTALYWYRQSLGQGLEFLIYFQGNSAPDKSGLPSDRFSAERTGGSVSTLTIQRTQQEDSAVYLCASSRPISLYNSPLHFGNGTRLTVT.

This clonotype has a handful of counts. The rearrangement uses TRBV6-5 and TRBJ2-2; D remains ambiguous. Per germline, CDR1 MNHEY and CDR2 SVGAGI. The V end was cut by 0 bases, the J end by 3 bases, with 5 bases between. The CDR3 is 14 residues long. CDR3 DNA: TGTGCCAGCAGTTACTCTACGGACACCGGGGAGCTGTTTTTT. The encoded protein is CASSYSTDTGELFF.

This clonotype was seen ten or more times. The rearrangement links TRBV6-5 to TRBJ2-5; 8 nucleotides match TRBD1. Germline V gene data show CDR1 as MNHEY and CDR2 as SVGAGI. This CDR3 is 16 amino acids long. V trimming: 0 bases; J trimming: 4 bases; junction bases outside the gene matches: 7. CDR3 loop: CASSYSGRGPAETQYF. Written as DNA, the CDR3 is TGTGCCAGCAGTTACTCCGGCAGGGGGCCGGCAGAGACCCAGTACTTC.

Turning to this clonotype: This may arise from a read error, as a much more abundant clone is one base away. This chain links TRBV20-1 with TRBJ2-3; D ambiguous. Germline V gives CDR1 DFQATT, CDR2 SNEGSKA (reference sequence). Trimming took off 7 bases at V and 8 bases at J, with 16 bases between the two ends. The CDR3 is 12 residues long. CDR3 in amino acids: CSESHRFGTQYF. The CDR3 coding sequence is TGCAGTGAAAGCCACAGATTCGGTACGCAGTATTTT.

This clonotype was counted many times. The CDR3 sequence is CASSEVRNQPQHF. CDR3 nucleotide sequence: TGTGCCAGCAGCGAGGTCCGCAATCAGCCCCAGCATTTT. The rearrangement uses TRBV2 and TRBJ1-5; D not certain. V was shortened by 6 bases and J by 2 bases, with 8 bases between the two germline ends. Germline CDR1 SNHLY, CDR2 FYNNEI. CDR3 length: 13 amino acids.

This clonotype has at least ten counts. The chain links TRBV15 to TRBJ2-5; the D gene is possibly TRBD1 (5 bases). Between the trimmed V and J ends, which lost 0 bases and 0 bases, there was a span of 8 bases. The CDR3 loop spans 15 amino acids. The V gene's germline CDR1 is LNHNV and CDR2 YYDKDF (reference sequence). CDR3 bases: TGTGCCACCAGCAGAGAGCAGGGCTACCAAGAGACCCAGTACTTC. Amino acids: CATSREQGYQETQYF.

This clonotype was counted ten times or more. The chain has TRBV7-8 and TRBJ2-4; 12 bases match TRBD2. Germline V CDR1 and CDR2: SGHVS, FQNEAQ. The CDR3 extends over 17 amino acids. The trim removed 5 bases at V and 2 bases at J, leaving 7 bases unmatched. Written as DNA, the CDR3 is TGTGCCAGCAGCCCCAGGACTAGCGGGATAACCAAAAACATTCAGTACTTC. Encoded protein: CASSPRTSGITKNIQYF.

This clonotype was observed many times. This rearrangement joins TRBV28 to TRBJ1-4; 8 bases match TRBD1. There are 16 residues in the CDR3. V was clipped by 5 bases and J by 7 bases; unmatched bases: 12. Germline CDR1 MDHEN, CDR2 SYDVKM. CDR3 sequence reads: CASSPSQGARFEKLFF. DNA for the CDR3: TGTGCCAGCAGTCCATCGCAGGGGGCAAGGTTTGAAAAACTGTTTTTT.

This clonotype was detected many times. The V and J genes are TRBV20-1 and TRBJ2-6; possible D gene TRBD1, 6 bases. The CDR3 totals 16 residues. Trimming took off 5 bases at V and 0 bases at J, with 14 bases between the two ends. Germline V gives CDR1 DFQATT, CDR2 SNEGSKA (reference sequence). The CDR3 coding sequence is TGCAGTGCTTCAGAGGACAGCTACTCTGGGGCCAACGTCCTGACTTTC. Its translation: CSASEDSYSGANVLTF.

This clonotype was counted ten times or more. The chain is built from TRBV3-1 and TRBJ2-3; D is perhaps TRBD1 (6 bases). The V gene's germline CDR1 is LGHDT and CDR2 YNNKEL (reference sequence). With 2 bases removed from V and 4 bases from J, the gap between germline ends came to 16 bases. The CDR3 spans 16 residues. The CDR3 DNA reads as TGTGCCAGCAGCCAACCACAGGGCGGAGTGGCAGATACGCAGTATTTT. Protein product: CASSQPQGGVADTQYF.

This clonotype came up many times. The rearrangement links TRBV30 to TRBJ1-1, with D possibly matching TRBD1 (6 bases). The CDR3 contains 11 residues. The V and J ends lost 0 bases and 7 bases respectively, with 6 bases between them. The germline gives CDR1 GTSNPN, CDR2 SVGIG (reference sequence). DNA of the CDR3: TGTGCCTGGAGTGTACAGGGTGAAGCTTTCTTT. Protein: CAWSVQGEAFF.

This clonotype was observed a few times. Possible read error: a much larger clone is one base away. The V gene is TRBV6-5, the J gene TRBJ1-6; a possible D gene is TRBD1 (6 bases). The length of the CDR3 is 15 residues. From germline, CDR1 is MNHEY and CDR2 SVGAGI. The CDR3 region is CATRAGVGRNSPLNF. The CDR3 bases are TGTGCCACCCGGGCAGGGGTGGGGCGCAATTCACCCCTCAACTTT.

As to this clonotype: This may come from a read error, since a much larger clone is one base off. This chain connects TRBV20-1 to TRBJ2-7; D is possibly TRBD2 (5 bases). Germline CDR1 reads DFQATT; CDR2 reads SNEGSKA (reference sequence). This CDR3 has 13 amino acids. The CDR3 spells CSARDTGGGEKYF. For the CDR3, the DNA is TGCAGTGCTAGAGATACCGGCGGAGGCGAGAAGTACTTC.

For this clonotype: A much larger clone is a single base away; this may be a read error. The gene calls are TRBV2 and TRBJ1-5; D is perhaps TRBD1 (5 bases). CDR1 and CDR2 (germline): SNHLY, FYNNEI. This CDR3 has 14 residues. V was shortened by 1 base and J by 3 bases, with 7 bases between the two germline ends. The CDR3 DNA reads as TGTGCCAGCAGTGAAGACAGGTCCAATCAGCCCCAGCATTTT. This encodes CASSEDRSNQPQHF.

This clonotype was observed at least ten times. The V and J genes are TRBV5-1 and TRBJ2-3, with D possibly called TRBD1 or TRBD2 (5 bases each). V was shortened by 4 bases and J by 5 bases, with 14 bases between the two germline ends. CDR1 SGHRS and CDR2 YFSETQ come from the germline V gene. The CDR3 contains 14 residues. The CDR3 loop is CASSPGTAIDTQYF. CDR3 DNA sequence: TGCGCCAGCAGCCCCGGGACCGCAATAGATACGCAGTATTTT. Full variable domain (rest looked up from reference TRBV5-1 and TRBJ2-3): KAGVTQTPRYLIKTRGQQVTLSCSPISGHRSVSWYQQTPGQGLQFLFEYFSETQRNKGNFPGRFSGRQFSNSRSEMNVSTLELGDSALYLCASSPGTAIDTQYFGPGTRLTVL.

This clonotype appeared many times. This rearrangement joins TRBV29-1 to TRBJ2-1; D perhaps matches TRBD2 (7 bases). Looked up from germline, CDR1 is SQVTM and CDR2 is ANQGSEA. The CDR3 length is 14 residues. Trimming cost V 4 bases and J 7 bases, with 17 bases left between them. The chain's CDR3 is CSVVGGGLRNEQFF. CDR3 DNA: TGCAGCGTTGTTGGGGGGGGCCTCAGGAATGAGCAGTTCTTC.

This clonotype was counted at least ten times. V and J are TRBV28 and TRBJ2-3; D unresolved. V was trimmed by 4 bases and J by 2 bases, leaving 7 bases between them. The CDR3 has 13 amino acids. CDR1 MDHEN and CDR2 SYDVKM come from the germline V gene. CDR3 sequence: CASSSWNTDTQYF. DNA of the CDR3: TGTGCCAGCAGTTCCTGGAACACAGATACGCAGTATTTT. The whole variable domain, remainder taken from reference TRBV28 and TRBJ2-3, is DVKVTQSSRYLVKRTGEKVFLECVQDMDHENMFWYRQDPGLGLRLIYFSYDVKMKEKGDIPEGYSVSREKKERFSLILESASTNQTSMYLCASSSWNTDTQYFGPGTRLTVL.

This clonotype was observed many times. V gene TRBV9 combines with J gene TRBJ2-7; TRBD2 agrees at 8 bases. J lost 6 bases, V lost 0 bases, and 5 bases had no gene match. Germline CDR1 and CDR2: SGDLS and YYNGEE. This CDR3 is 14 amino acids long. Written as DNA, the CDR3 is TGTGCCAGCAGCGTAGGGACTAGCCTTAGCGAGCAGTACTTC. It specifies CASSVGTSLSEQYF.